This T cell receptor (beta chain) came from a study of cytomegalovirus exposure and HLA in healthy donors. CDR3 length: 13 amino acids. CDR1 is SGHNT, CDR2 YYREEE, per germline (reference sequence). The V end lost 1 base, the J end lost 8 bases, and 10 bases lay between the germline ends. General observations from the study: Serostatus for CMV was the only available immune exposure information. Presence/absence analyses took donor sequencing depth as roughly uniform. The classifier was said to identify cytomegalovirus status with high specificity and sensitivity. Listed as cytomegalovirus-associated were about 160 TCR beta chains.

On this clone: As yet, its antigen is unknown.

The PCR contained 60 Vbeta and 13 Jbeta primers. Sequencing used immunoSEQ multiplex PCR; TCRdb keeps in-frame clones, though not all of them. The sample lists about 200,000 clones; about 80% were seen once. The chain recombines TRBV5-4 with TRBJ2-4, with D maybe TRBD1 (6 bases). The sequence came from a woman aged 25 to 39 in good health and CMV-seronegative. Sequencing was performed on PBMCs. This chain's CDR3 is CASSLTGLDIQYF. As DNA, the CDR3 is TGTGCCAGCAGCTTGACAGGGCTAGACATTCAGTACTTC. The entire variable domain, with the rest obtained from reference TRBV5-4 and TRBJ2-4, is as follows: ETGVTQSPTHLIKTRGQQVTLRCSSQSGHNTVSWYQQALGQGPQFIFQYYREEENGRGNFPPRFSGLQFPNYSSELNVNALELDDSALYLCASSLTGLDIQYFGAGTRLSVL.